Presented here are 10 T cell receptor beta chains from one specimen sequenced in a study of blood T cell repertoires in COVID-19. The table came from immunoSEQ multiplex PCR; TCRdb's copy has only in-frame clones and leaves some out. The repertoire holds tens of thousands of clones, with roughly 90% as singletons. Sequenced material: peripheral blood. Receptors originate from a human donor in a cohort sampled during active COVID-19.

The V call is TRBV12-3 or TRBV12-4, the J call TRBJ1-5; maybe TRBD1 (5 bases). The CDR3 consists of 12 residues. V shed 3 bases and J shed 7 bases, with 7 bases lying between them. The CDR3 here is CASSFGGQPQHF. CDR3 coding DNA: TGTGCCAGCAGTTTCGGGGGGCAGCCCCAGCATTTT.

The gene calls are TRBV30 and TRBJ2-7; possibly TRBD1 for D (5 bases). Germline values: CDR1 GTSNPN, CDR2 SVGIG (reference sequence). The CDR3 covers 12 residues. Deletions cut 1 base from V and 6 bases from J, with 10 bases between. CDR3 in DNA: TGTGCCTGGAGTGCGGCAGGGTCCGAGCAGTACTTC. Its protein product is CAWSAAGSEQYF.

The chain couples TRBV6-2 or TRBV6-3 to TRBJ2-3, with D tentatively TRBD1 (5 bases). The CDR3 runs 15 residues. Trimming took off 2 bases at V and 2 bases at J, with 11 bases between the two ends. Germline loops: CDR1 MNHEY, CDR2 SVGEGT. This CDR3 reads CASSYMGGHTDTQYF. Here the CDR3 DNA reads TGTGCCAGCAGTTACATGGGCGGACACACAGATACGCAGTATTTT.

This rearrangement joins TRBV11-3 to TRBJ1-1; a possible D gene is TRBD1 (6 bases). Germline CDR1 is SGHNT and CDR2 is YENEEA. CDR3 length: 14 residues. The V end was cut by 4 bases, the J end by 1 base, with 10 bases between. CDR3 amino acids: CASSSRGKNTEAFF. The CDR3, as DNA: TGTGCCAGCAGCTCAAGGGGGAAGAACACTGAAGCTTTCTTT.

V usage is TRBV2 and J usage is TRBJ2-3, with 9 bases identical to TRBD2. The CDR3 length is 17 residues. The germline CDR1 and CDR2 sequences are SNHLY and FYNNEI. The V segment lost 6 bases and the J segment 3 bases; nucleotides outside the gene matches: 13. CDR3 nucleotides: TGTGCCAGCAGGGCTACCAGGTCTAGCGGGAAGACAGATACGCAGTATTTT. Its translation is CASRATRSSGKTDTQYF.

Written as DNA, the CDR3 is TGTGCCAGCAGCGTAGCTCCCCGGGGCACAGATACGCAGTATTTT. This codes for CASSVAPRGTDTQYF. The V call is TRBV9, the J call TRBJ2-3; D is undetermined. The germline V gene encodes CDR1 SGDLS and CDR2 YYNGEE. The CDR3 has 15 residues. Deletions cut 0 bases from V and 1 base from J, with 9 bases between.

This chain connects TRBV6-2 or TRBV6-3 to TRBJ1-2; D not certain. The CDR3 totals 13 residues. Germline values: CDR1 MNHEY, CDR2 SVGEGT. Trimming stripped 4 bases from V and 1 base from J, with 7 bases between. The CDR3 bases are TGTGCCAGCAGTTTGGAGCGTAACTATGGCTACACCTTC. It is translated as CASSLERNYGYTF.

The gene calls are TRBV6-4 and TRBJ2-1; TRBD2 agrees at 8 bases. The CDR3 runs 14 residues. The ends lost 4 bases at V and 4 bases at J; junction bases unmatched: 3. The germline gives CDR1 MRHNA, CDR2 SNTAGT. CDR3 sequence: CASSVAGGYNEQFF. Here the CDR3 DNA reads TGTGCCAGCAGTGTTGCGGGGGGTTACAATGAGCAGTTCTTC.

This clone was seen a single time. The CDR3 DNA reads as TGTGCCAGCAGCCAGGGGGAGTACTACGAGCAGTACTTC. Translating it yields CASSQGEYYEQYF. V and J are TRBV12-3 or TRBV12-4 and TRBJ2-7, with 7 bases fitting TRBD1. Trimming took 6 bases from V and 3 from J; bases not matched to a gene: 5. CDR3 length equals 13 residues.

The J gene is TRBJ2-1, the V gene TRBV11-2; D not resolved. The CDR3 length is 13 residues. The germline V gene encodes CDR1 SGHAT and CDR2 FQNNGV. V was pared by 1 base and J by 12 bases, with 13 bases between. The CDR3 sequence: CASSLGGSGRQFF. CDR3 sequence (DNA): TGTGCCAGCAGCTTAGGAGGTTCTGGTAGGCAGTTCTTC.